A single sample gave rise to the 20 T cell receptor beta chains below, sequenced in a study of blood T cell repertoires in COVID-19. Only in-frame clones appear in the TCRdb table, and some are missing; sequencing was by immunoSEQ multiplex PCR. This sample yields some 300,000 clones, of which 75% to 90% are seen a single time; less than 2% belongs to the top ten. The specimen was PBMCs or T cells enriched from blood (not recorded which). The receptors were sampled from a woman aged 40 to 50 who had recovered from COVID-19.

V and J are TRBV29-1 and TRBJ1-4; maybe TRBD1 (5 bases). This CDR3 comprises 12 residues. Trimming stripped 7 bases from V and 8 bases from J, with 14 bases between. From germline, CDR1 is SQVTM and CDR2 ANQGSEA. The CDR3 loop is CSGRDLEEKLFF. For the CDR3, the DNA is TGCAGCGGCAGGGATCTTGAAGAAAAACTGTTTTTT.

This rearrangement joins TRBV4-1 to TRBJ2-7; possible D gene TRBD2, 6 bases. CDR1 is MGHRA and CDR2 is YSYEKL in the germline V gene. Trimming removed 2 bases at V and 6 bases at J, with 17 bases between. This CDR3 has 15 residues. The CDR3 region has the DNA TGCGCCAGCAGCCAACCCCTGCCGGGAGTGGGCGAGCAGTACTTC. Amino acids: CASSQPLPGVGEQYF.

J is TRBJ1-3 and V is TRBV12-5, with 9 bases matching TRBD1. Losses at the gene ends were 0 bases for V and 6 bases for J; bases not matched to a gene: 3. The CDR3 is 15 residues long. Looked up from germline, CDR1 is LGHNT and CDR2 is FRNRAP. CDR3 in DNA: TGTGCTAGTGGTTTGGTTGGGACAGGGCCAAACACCATATATTTT. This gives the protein CASGLVGTGPNTIYF.

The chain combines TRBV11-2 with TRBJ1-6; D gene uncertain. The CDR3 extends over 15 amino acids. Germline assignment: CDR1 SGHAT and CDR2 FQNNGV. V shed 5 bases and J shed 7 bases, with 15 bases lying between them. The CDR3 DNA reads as TGTGCCAGCAGCCTCCTCACCACTAGGAATTCACCCCTCCACTTT. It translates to CASSLLTTRNSPLHF.

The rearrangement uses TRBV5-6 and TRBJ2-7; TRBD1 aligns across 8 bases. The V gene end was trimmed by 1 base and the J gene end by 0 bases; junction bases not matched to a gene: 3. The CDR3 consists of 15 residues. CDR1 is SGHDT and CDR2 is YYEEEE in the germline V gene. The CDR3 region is CASSLTGGSSYEQYF. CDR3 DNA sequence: TGTGCCAGCAGCTTGACAGGGGGAAGCTCCTACGAGCAGTACTTC. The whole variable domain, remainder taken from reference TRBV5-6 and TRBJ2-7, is DAGVTQSPTHLIKTRGQQVTLRCSPKSGHDTVSWYQQALGQGPQFIFQYYEEEERQRGNFPDRFSGHQFPNYSSELNVNALLLGDSALYLCASSLTGGSSYEQYFGPGTRLTVT.

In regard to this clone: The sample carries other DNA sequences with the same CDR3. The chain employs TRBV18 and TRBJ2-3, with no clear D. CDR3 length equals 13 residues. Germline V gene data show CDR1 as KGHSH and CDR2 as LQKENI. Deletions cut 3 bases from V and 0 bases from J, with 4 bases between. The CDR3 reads CASSPPSTDTQYF. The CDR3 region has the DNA TGTGCCAGCTCACCTCCTAGCACAGATACGCAGTATTTT.

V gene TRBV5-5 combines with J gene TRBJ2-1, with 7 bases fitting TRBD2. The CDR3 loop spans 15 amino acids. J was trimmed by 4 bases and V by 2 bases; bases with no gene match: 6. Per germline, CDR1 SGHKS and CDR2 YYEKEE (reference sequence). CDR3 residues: CASSFVRERYNEQFF. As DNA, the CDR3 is TGTGCCAGCAGCTTCGTGCGGGAGAGGTACAATGAGCAGTTCTTC. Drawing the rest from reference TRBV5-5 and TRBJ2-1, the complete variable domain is DAGVTQSPTHLIKTRGQQVTLRCSPISGHKSVSWYQQVLGQGPQFIFQYYEKEERGRGNFPDRFSARQFPNYSSELNVNALLLGDSALYLCASSFVRERYNEQFFGPGTRLTVL.

The CDR3 loop reads CASTHRGFAYEQYF. CDR3 nucleotide sequence: TGTGCCAGCACCCATCGAGGTTTTGCCTACGAGCAGTACTTC. V usage is TRBV11-1 and J usage is TRBJ2-7; D not resolved. Trimming removed 7 bases from V and 2 bases from J, with 15 bases in between. Germline values: CDR1 SGHAT, CDR2 FQDESV (reference sequence). CDR3 length: 14 residues.

CDR3 amino acids: CASSLGQGYYGYTF. The DNA for the CDR3 is TGTGCCAGCAGCCTAGGACAGGGATACTATGGCTACACCTTC. The chain couples TRBV5-4 to TRBJ1-2, with 8 bases fitting TRBD1. Germline CDR1 SGHNT, CDR2 YYREEE (reference sequence). With 4 bases clipped from V and 3 bases from J, the junction kept 5 bases outside the gene matches. The CDR3 contains 14 residues.

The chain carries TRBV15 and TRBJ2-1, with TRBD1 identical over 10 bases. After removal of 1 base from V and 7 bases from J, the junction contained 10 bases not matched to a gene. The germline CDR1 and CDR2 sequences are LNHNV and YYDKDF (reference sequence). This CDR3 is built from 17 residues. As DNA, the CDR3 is TGTGCCACCAGCAGAGCCAAGACAGGGGGCGCCAAAAATGAGCAGTTCTTC. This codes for CATSRAKTGGAKNEQFF.

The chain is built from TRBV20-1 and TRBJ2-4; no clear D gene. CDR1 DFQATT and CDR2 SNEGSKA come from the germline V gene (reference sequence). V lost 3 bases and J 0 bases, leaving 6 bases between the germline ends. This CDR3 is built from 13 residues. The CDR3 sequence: CSASILAKNIQYF. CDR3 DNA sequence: TGCAGTGCTAGTATACTAGCCAAAAACATTCAGTACTTC.

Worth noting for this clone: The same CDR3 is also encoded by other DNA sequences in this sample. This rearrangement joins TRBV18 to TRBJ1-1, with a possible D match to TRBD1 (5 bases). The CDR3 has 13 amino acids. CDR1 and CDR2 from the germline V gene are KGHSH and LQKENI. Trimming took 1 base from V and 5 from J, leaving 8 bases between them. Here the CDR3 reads CASSPRGGTEAFF. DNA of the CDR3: TGTGCCAGCTCACCACGGGGGGGGACTGAAGCTTTCTTT.

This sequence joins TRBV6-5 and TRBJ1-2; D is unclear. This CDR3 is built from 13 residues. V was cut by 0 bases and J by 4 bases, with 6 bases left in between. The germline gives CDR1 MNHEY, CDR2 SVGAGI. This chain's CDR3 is CASSYSTIYGYTF. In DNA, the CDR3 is TGTGCCAGCAGTTACTCGACTATCTATGGCTACACCTTC.

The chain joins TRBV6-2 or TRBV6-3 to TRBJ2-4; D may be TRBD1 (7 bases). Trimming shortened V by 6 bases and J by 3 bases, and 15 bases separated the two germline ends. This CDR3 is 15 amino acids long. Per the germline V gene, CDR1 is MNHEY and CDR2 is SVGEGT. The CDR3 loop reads CASSQGGTVKNIQYF. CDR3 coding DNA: TGTGCCAGCAGCCAGGGCGGGACAGTCAAAAACATTCAGTACTTC.

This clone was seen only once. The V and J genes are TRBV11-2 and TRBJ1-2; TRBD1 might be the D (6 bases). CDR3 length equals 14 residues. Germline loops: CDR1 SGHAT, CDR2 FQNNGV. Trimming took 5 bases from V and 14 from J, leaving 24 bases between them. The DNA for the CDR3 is TGTGCCAGCAGCCCCAAAGATTTGACAGGTGCTTGGACCTTC. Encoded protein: CASSPKDLTGAWTF.

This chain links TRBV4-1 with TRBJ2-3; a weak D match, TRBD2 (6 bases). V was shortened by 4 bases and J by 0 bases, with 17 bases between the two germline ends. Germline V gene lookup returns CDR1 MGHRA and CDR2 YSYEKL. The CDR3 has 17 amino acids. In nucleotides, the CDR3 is TGCGCCAGCAGCCCCGGAGGGACTGGACCTAGCACAGATACGCAGTATTTT. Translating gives CASSPGGTGPSTDTQYF.

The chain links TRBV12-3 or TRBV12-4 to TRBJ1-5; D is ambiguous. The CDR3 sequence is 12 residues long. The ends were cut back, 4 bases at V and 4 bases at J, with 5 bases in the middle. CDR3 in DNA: TGTGCCAGCAGTTGGAGGAATCAGCCCCAGCATTTT. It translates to CASSWRNQPQHF.

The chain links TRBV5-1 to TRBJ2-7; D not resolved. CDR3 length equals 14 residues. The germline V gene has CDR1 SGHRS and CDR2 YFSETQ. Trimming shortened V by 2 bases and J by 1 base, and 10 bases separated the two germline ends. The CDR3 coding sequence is TGCGCCAGCAGCTTCTCAGGATTATCCTACGAGCAGTACTTC. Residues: CASSFSGLSYEQYF. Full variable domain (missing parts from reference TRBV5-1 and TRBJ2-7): KAGVTQTPRYLIKTRGQQVTLSCSPISGHRSVSWYQQTPGQGLQFLFEYFSETQRNKGNFPGRFSGRQFSNSRSEMNVSTLELGDSALYLCASSFSGLSYEQYFGPGTRLTVT.

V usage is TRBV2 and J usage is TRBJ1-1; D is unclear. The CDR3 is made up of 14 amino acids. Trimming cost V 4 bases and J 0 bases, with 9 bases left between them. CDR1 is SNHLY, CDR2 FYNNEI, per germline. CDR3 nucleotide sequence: TGTGCCAGCAGTGTGCGAGGGATGAACACTGAAGCTTTCTTT. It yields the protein CASSVRGMNTEAFF.

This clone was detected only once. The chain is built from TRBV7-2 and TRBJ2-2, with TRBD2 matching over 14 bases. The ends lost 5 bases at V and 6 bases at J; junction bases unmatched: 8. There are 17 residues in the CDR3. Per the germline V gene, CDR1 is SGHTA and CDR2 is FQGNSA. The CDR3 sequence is CASSGRTSGRWAGELFF. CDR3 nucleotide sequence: TGTGCCAGCAGCGGACGGACTAGCGGGAGGTGGGCCGGGGAGCTGTTTTTT. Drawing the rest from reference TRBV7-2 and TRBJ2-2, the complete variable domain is GAGVSQSPSNKVTEKGKDVELRCDPISGHTALYWYRQSLGQGLEFLIYFQGNSAPDKSGLPSDRFSAERTGGSVSTLTIQRTQQEDSAVYLCASSGRTSGRWAGELFFGEGSRLTVL.